Shown below are 25 T cell receptor beta chains from a single sample sequenced in a study. TCRdb redid the calling of the RT-PCR reads with MiXCR, one entry per CDR3 protein. The table has 550,000 to 750,000 distinct CDR3 sequences, more than 13% seen once; the top ten hold 3% to 4.5%. Sequenced sample: memory CD4+ T cells from blood. Receptor source: a female donor in good health, serving as a healthy control.

This clonotype appeared many times. The rearrangement uses TRBV7-2 and TRBJ2-3, with 13 positions matching TRBD2. The germline V gene has CDR1 SGHTA and CDR2 FQGNSA. With 5 bases clipped from V and 6 bases from J, the junction kept 8 bases outside the gene matches. CDR3 length equals 16 residues. The CDR3 loop is CASSPGLAGAGDTQYF. Here the CDR3 DNA reads TGTGCCAGCAGCCCCGGACTAGCGGGGGCGGGGGATACGCAGTATTTT.

This clonotype was seen more than once but under ten times. The CDR3 region is CASSRQGGLQETQYF. In DNA, the CDR3 is TGTGCCAGCAGTAGACAGGGGGGCCTCCAAGAGACCCAGTACTTC. The chain employs TRBV2 and TRBJ2-5, with 9 nucleotides matching TRBD1. J gave up 1 base and V 5 bases, and 5 bases lay outside the gene matches. Germline-derived CDR1 and CDR2 are SNHLY and FYNNEI. CDR3 length equals 15 residues.

Only a few counts were recorded for this clonotype. The V and J genes are TRBV11-1 and TRBJ1-2; weak D call: TRBD1 (5 bases). Deletions cut 3 bases from V and 4 bases from J, with 9 bases between. The CDR3 is 13 residues long. CDR1 and CDR2 from the germline V gene are SGHAT and FQDESV (reference sequence). CDR3: CASSFNRLYGYTF. The CDR3 DNA sequence: TGTGCCAGCAGCTTCAACAGGCTCTATGGCTACACCTTC.

The rearrangement links TRBV20-1 to TRBJ1-4; D not resolved. V lost 4 bases to trimming and J lost 8 bases, with 14 bases between them. Germline V gene sequence: CDR1 DFQATT, CDR2 SNEGSKA (reference sequence). The CDR3 totals 13 residues. CDR3: CSAMASLGEKLFF. The CDR3 coding sequence is TGCAGTGCTATGGCCTCATTGGGGGAAAAACTGTTTTTT.

The V gene is TRBV5-1, the J gene TRBJ2-7; D call uncertain. Germline loops: CDR1 SGHRS, CDR2 YFSETQ. The germline V and J ends were trimmed by 4 bases and 1 base, with 15 bases remaining between them. The CDR3 loop spans 15 amino acids. CDR3 loop: CASSQTTTASYEQYF. In DNA, the CDR3 is TGCGCCAGCAGCCAAACGACCACAGCTTCCTACGAGCAGTACTTC.

This clonotype was seen only a few times. The V call is TRBV7-2, the J call TRBJ2-2; no clear D. The germline V and J ends were trimmed by 6 bases and 3 bases, with 14 bases remaining between them. Germline CDR1 reads SGHTA; CDR2 reads FQGNSA. The CDR3 length is 15 residues. For the CDR3, the DNA is TGTGCCAGCAGACGAGAGTTCTCTGACACCGGGGAGCTGTTTTTT. This translates into CASRREFSDTGELFF.

This clonotype was seen at least ten times. The CDR3 DNA follows: TGTGCCAGCGGCCGCTCCTACAATGAGCAGTTCTTC. Translation gives CASGRSYNEQFF. This chain connects TRBV7-2 to TRBJ2-1, with D unresolved. With 8 bases removed from V and 0 bases from J, the gap between germline ends came to 5 bases. Per the germline V gene, CDR1 is SGHTA and CDR2 is FQGNSA. This CDR3 is built from 12 residues.

The table lists this clonotype with a few counts. CDR3 nucleotides: TGTGCCAGCAGCATGACGACAGGCTACACAGATACGCAGTATTTT. Translated, it gives CASSMTTGYTDTQYF. The J gene is TRBJ2-3, the V gene TRBV7-3; maybe TRBD1 (6 bases). Trimming pared 5 bases from V and 2 bases from J, leaving 14 bases between. CDR1 and CDR2 from the germline V gene are SGHTA and FQGTGA. This CDR3 spans 15 amino acids.

This clonotype was seen a handful of times. The gene calls are TRBV12-3 or TRBV12-4 and TRBJ1-3; no firm D call. This CDR3 has 13 amino acids. V was clipped by 1 base and J by 2 bases, with 3 bases between them. CDR3 sequence reads: CASSLVAGNTIYF. DNA of the CDR3: TGTGCCAGCAGTTTAGTGGCTGGAAACACCATATATTTT.

With respect to this clonotype: One end of the junction is discordant with germline, which a read error may explain. The chain employs TRBV20-1 and TRBJ1-2, with D possibly being TRBD1 (5 bases). This CDR3 has 13 amino acids. Germline V gives CDR1 DFQATT, CDR2 SNEGSKA (reference sequence). In nucleotides, the CDR3 is TGCAGTGCTAGAGATGGCGTGAGACAGCCCTTGGCCTTC. It is translated as CSARDGVRQPLAF.

In its sample, this clonotype was seen a few times. This chain joins TRBV11-2 and TRBJ2-5; D might be TRBD1 or TRBD2, each matching 5 bases. V gave up 0 bases and J gave up 4 bases, with 15 bases separating them. Germline V CDR1 and CDR2: SGHAT, FQNNGV. This CDR3 is built from 16 residues. CDR3: CASSLDGDLPPETQYF. The CDR3 DNA reads TGTGCCAGCAGCTTAGATGGGGACCTACCCCCAGAGACCCAGTACTTC.

The V and J genes are TRBV5-1 and TRBJ2-5; 12 bases align to TRBD2. Germline V gene data show CDR1 as SGHRS and CDR2 as YFSETQ. This CDR3 has 15 residues. V lost 4 bases to trimming and J lost 5 bases; unmatched junction nucleotides: 6. CDR3 loop: CASSAQTSGSETQYF. The CDR3, as DNA: TGCGCCAGCAGCGCTCAGACTAGCGGGAGCGAGACCCAGTACTTC. Together with reference TRBV5-1 and TRBJ2-5, the CDR3 gives the full variable domain: KAGVTQTPRYLIKTRGQQVTLSCSPISGHRSVSWYQQTPGQGLQFLFEYFSETQRNKGNFPGRFSGRQFSNSRSEMNVSTLELGDSALYLCASSAQTSGSETQYFGPGTRLLVL.

This clonotype was seen more than once but under ten times. This chain links TRBV24-1 with TRBJ1-5; the match to TRBD1 covers 10 bases. CDR1 KGHDR and CDR2 SFDVKD come from the germline V gene. Trimming at V came to 5 bases and at J to 2 bases, leaving 14 bases not matched to a gene. The CDR3 has 19 amino acids. As DNA, the CDR3 is TGTGCCACCAGTGGCTTGACAGGGGGCGCGAAGGTTGGCAATCAGCCCCAGCATTTT. Residues: CATSGLTGGAKVGNQPQHF.

This clonotype was seen a handful of times. The V call is TRBV10-2, the J call TRBJ1-6; the D gene is possibly TRBD1 (5 bases). CDR1 is WSHSY and CDR2 is SAAADI in the germline V gene. The CDR3 is 13 amino acids. V dropped 4 bases and J dropped 7 bases, with 8 bases sitting between them. CDR3 sequence: CASSGGKNSPLHF. The CDR3 DNA follows: TGCGCCAGCAGTGGGGGCAAGAATTCACCCCTCCACTTT.

This clonotype was seen a few times. The rearrangement links TRBV10-3 to TRBJ1-1; TRBD1 matches 8 bases. Germline assignment: CDR1 ENHRY and CDR2 SYGVKD. CDR3 length: 17 residues. The V segment lost 4 bases and the J segment 1 base; nucleotides outside the gene matches: 11. CDR3: CAISARMTGDKNTEAFF. CDR3 DNA sequence: TGTGCCATCAGTGCGAGAATGACAGGGGACAAGAACACTGAAGCTTTCTTT.

J is TRBJ1-5 and V is TRBV19, with TRBD1 as a possible D gene (6 bases). CDR1 LNHDA and CDR2 SQIVND come from the germline V gene (reference sequence). Trimming shortened V by 8 bases and J by 7 bases, and 12 bases separated the two germline ends. This CDR3 spans 12 amino acids. CDR3 in amino acids: CASEQGWQPQHF. CDR3 coding DNA: TGTGCCAGTGAACAGGGATGGCAGCCCCAGCATTTT.

The rearrangement links TRBV27 to TRBJ1-2, with 8 bases fitting TRBD1. This CDR3 is built from 13 residues. The germline V gene encodes CDR1 MNHEY and CDR2 SMNVEV (reference sequence). Trimming cost V 3 bases and J 8 bases; bases outside gene matches: 5. The CDR3 DNA reads as TGTGCCAGCAGTTTCGACAGGGGAGGCGGCTACACCTTC. It encodes CASSFDRGGGYTF.

The chain employs TRBV12-3 or TRBV12-4 and TRBJ2-1; TRBD2 might be the D (6 bases). Trimming cost V 5 bases and J 8 bases, with 16 bases left between them. The CDR3 consists of 14 residues. In DNA form, the CDR3 reads TGTGCCAGCAGTCTCACGGGGGATTTGTATGAGCAGTTCTTC. Amino acids: CASSLTGDLYEQFF.

This clonotype has just a few counts. The rearrangement links TRBV29-1 to TRBJ1-1; D not certain. In germline, CDR1 is SQVTM, CDR2 ANQGSEA. The CDR3 loop spans 12 amino acids. The V gene lost 7 bases and the J gene lost 5 bases, with 14 bases spanning the gap. The CDR3 is CSGQDPPTEAFF. The CDR3 DNA reads TGCAGCGGCCAGGACCCCCCGACTGAAGCTTTCTTT.

In its sample, this clonotype was seen a few times. This rearrangement joins TRBV6-2 or TRBV6-3 to TRBJ2-3; D unresolved. CDR1 is MNHEY and CDR2 is SVGEGT in the germline V gene. V shed 2 bases and J shed 6 bases, with 12 bases lying between them. This CDR3 contains 14 residues. CDR3 DNA: TGTGCCAGCAGTTACAACAGCTACTCGGATACGCAGTATTTT. Its translation is CASSYNSYSDTQYF.

The CDR3 DNA sequence: TGTGCCAGCAGCTTATGGGGAGGGACGTCGACCTCCTACAATGAGCAGTTCTTC. This translates into CASSLWGGTSTSYNEQFF. This chain uses TRBV7-3 with TRBJ2-1; 7 positions agree with TRBD2. CDR3 size: 18 residues. V lost 2 bases, J lost 0 bases, and 10 bases stayed unmatched. In germline, CDR1 is SGHTA, CDR2 FQGTGA.

This clonotype was detected once. V gene TRBV21-1 combines with J gene TRBJ2-5; the tabulated D call, TRBD2, remains unverified against the DNA. TRBV21-1 is deemed a pseudogene. The CDR3 loop spans 15 amino acids. Here the CDR3 reads CASSSKREGCETQYF. The CDR3 coding sequence is TGTGCCAGCAGCAGTAAGCGGGAGGGTTGTGAGACCCAGTACTTC.

Many counts were recorded for this clonotype. V usage is TRBV6-1 and J usage is TRBJ2-2, with a possible D match to TRBD2 (6 bases). The CDR3 runs to 15 residues. CDR1 is MNHNS and CDR2 is SASEGT in the germline V gene. The V end was cut by 6 bases, the J end by 3 bases, with 14 bases between. The CDR3 region has the DNA TGTGCCAGCAGCCCAGGTTGGGGGGACACCGGGGAGCTGTTTTTT. It specifies CASSPGWGDTGELFF.

With respect to this clonotype: A read error may produce the germline difference seen at one junction end. The V call is TRBV12-3 or TRBV12-4, the J call TRBJ2-7; 15 bases align to TRBD2. CDR3 length equals 17 residues. This chain's CDR3 is CASSLGLAGGVSYEQYF. CDR3 in DNA: TGTGCCAGCAGCTTAGGACTAGCGGGAGGGGTTTCCTACGAGCAGTACTTC.

The V and J genes are TRBV28 and TRBJ1-2, with 8 bases identical to TRBD1. CDR3 size: 15 residues. V lost 5 bases and J lost 5; bases outside the gene matches: 10. Per germline, CDR1 MDHEN and CDR2 SYDVKM. The CDR3 DNA is TGTGCCAGCAGTCAACCTGGCCAGGGGGCATATGGCTACACCTTC. Residues: CASSQPGQGAYGYTF.